This T cell receptor beta chain was obtained from a study of blood T cell repertoires in COVID-19. At the level of the study: Donors in the United States, Italy and Spain gave samples during acute or convalescent COVID-19.

Participants, 18 to 89 years old, spanned fewer than 30 US areas. A few counts support this clone. How the authors handled the data: Amplification from reference gene primers served as the basis for estimated nucleated cell counts. Sequenced by immunoSEQ multiplex PCR; TCRdb stores in-frame clones only, minus some. V and J calls and clone size are given by that table; D and trimming were obtained from the DNA. The repertoire holds roughly 330,000 clones, approximately 88% seen once, with 5% in the top ten. Sequencing used PBMCs or T cells enriched from blood (not recorded which). The receptor was isolated from a man aged 25-40 years who had recovered from COVID-19.

CDR3: CASSTQTGFTEAFF. The CDR3 coding sequence is TGTGCCAGTAGTACTCAGACAGGTTTCACTGAAGCTTTCTTT. This chain links TRBV19 with TRBJ1-1; possibly TRBD1 for D (6 bases). CDR1 is LNHDA and CDR2 is SQIVND in the germline V gene (reference sequence). V was clipped by 4 bases and J by 4 bases, with 13 bases between them. The CDR3 sequence is 14 residues long.